This TCR beta chain was obtained from a study of spatial heterogeneity in lung cancer. Broader study findings: Expanded alpha and beta TCR counts within tumors tracked tumor mutation counts.

Noted time point: sample taken at primary tumor resection. Unsorted samples of tumor, nontumor lung or frozen PBMC had their whole RNA sequenced. Deletions cut 10 bases from V and 4 bases from J, with 14 bases between. The CDR3 sequence is 13 residues long. Germline lookup yields CDR1 WSHSY and CDR2 SAAADI. By proportion, this clonotype is hyperexpanded. What it recognizes is unknown. This beta chain is an off-target read within a library intended for alpha chains, so its frequency means little. TCRdb recomputed calls from the 5' RACE reads with MiXCR, one row per CDR3 protein. The table shows around 13,000 distinct CDR3 sequences, with about 4.6% occurring only once.

The input for sequencing was lung tumor tissue, taken at surgery. The receptor was isolated from a male donor with early-stage non-small cell lung cancer. This chain connects TRBV10-2 to TRBJ2-1; no reliable D call. The CDR3 sequence: CATRTTRYNEQFF. CDR3 in DNA: TGCGCCACGCGAACAACACGGTACAATGAGCAGTTCTTC.